The clone carrying this T cell receptor (beta chain) came up many times. Its antigen remains unknown. This sample was taken from a study of T cell clonality in common variable immunodeficiency. Control and CVID samples contributed equal amounts of genomic DNA. Sequencing used immunoSEQ multiplex PCR; TCRdb keeps in-frame clones, though not all of them. Observed are approximately 45,000 clones, no singletons, with the top ten taking approximately 2.2%. Study observations and caveats: Patient heterogeneity in the CVID cohort limited correlations between repertoire features and clinical complications. Reportedly, TCR beta sequences from common variable immunodeficiency showed fewer deletions and N-nucleotide insertions.

The TCR originated in a person aged 18-70 years in good health. Sample: peripheral blood mononuclear cells.

The DNA read from the CDR3 is TGCAGTGCTAGAGTACAGGGGCAGCATGGC. Translation: CSARVQGQHG. From start to end, the CDR3 is CSARVQGQHGYTF. The chain has TRBV20-1 and TRBJ1-2, with 7 nucleotides matching TRBD1. Read data end 3 residues before the CDR3 end; the end is taken from the germline J gene. V lost 1 base to trimming and J lost 6 bases; unmatched junction nucleotides: 5. Germline loops: CDR1 DFQATT, CDR2 SNEGSKA (reference sequence). CDR3 length: 13 amino acids.